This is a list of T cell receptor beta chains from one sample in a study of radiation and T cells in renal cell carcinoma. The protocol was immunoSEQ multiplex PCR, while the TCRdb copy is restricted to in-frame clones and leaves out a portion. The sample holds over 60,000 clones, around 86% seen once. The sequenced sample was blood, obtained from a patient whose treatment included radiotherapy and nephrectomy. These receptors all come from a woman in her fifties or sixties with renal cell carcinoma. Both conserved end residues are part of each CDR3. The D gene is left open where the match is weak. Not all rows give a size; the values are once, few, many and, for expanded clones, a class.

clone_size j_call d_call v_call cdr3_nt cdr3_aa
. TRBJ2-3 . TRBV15 TGTGCCACCAGCACCACTAGGCGGTTCACAGATACGCAGTATTTT CATSTTRRFTDTQYF
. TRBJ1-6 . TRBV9 TGTGCCAGCAGCCCCTGGGGGGGTAGTAATTCACCCCTCCACTTT CASSPWGGSNSPLHF
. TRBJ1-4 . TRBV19 TGTGCCAGTAGTACCGGACAGCTTAATGAAAAACTGTTTTTT CASSTGQLNEKLFF
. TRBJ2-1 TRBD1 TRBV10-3 TGTGCCATCAGTGGACAGGGTGGGATCAATGAGCAGTTCTTC CAISGQGGINEQFF
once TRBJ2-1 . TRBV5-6 TGTGCCAGCGGCTTTACAGGGCCCTACAATGAGCAGTTCTTC CASGFTGPYNEQFF
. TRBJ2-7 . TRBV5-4 TGTGCCAGCAGCTTGGCCCCTCAGGTCCACGAGCAGTACTTC CASSLAPQVHEQYF
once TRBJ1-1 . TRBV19 TGTGCCAGTAGTCCCCGGGACTCTAACACTGAAGCTTTCTTT CASSPRDSNTEAFF
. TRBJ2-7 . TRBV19 TGTGCCAGTAGTAATGCGGGGGCTACCTACGAGCAGTACTTC CASSNAGATYEQYF
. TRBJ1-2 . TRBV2 TGTGCCAGCAGTGCCACAGGGAGAAGGGACTATGGCTACACCTTC CASSATGRRDYGYTF
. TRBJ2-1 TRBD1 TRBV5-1 TGCGCCAGCAGCTTGGAACAGGGGGGTATCAATGAGCAGTTCTTC CASSLEQGGINEQFF
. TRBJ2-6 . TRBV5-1 TGCGCCAGCAGCTTGCCAGGGAGCTCTGGGGCCAACGTCCTGACTTTC CASSLPGSSGANVLTF
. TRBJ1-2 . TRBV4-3 TGCGCCAGCAGCCAAGATAGTCGCGGCAGATCTGACTATGGCTACACCTTC CASSQDSRGRSDYGYTF
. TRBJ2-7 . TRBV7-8 TGTGCCAGCAGCTTCATAGCGACCTCCTACGAGCAGTACTTC CASSFIATSYEQYF
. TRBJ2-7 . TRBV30 TGTGCCTGGACTCGCAGGAGCTCCTACGAGCAGTACTTC CAWTRRSSYEQYF